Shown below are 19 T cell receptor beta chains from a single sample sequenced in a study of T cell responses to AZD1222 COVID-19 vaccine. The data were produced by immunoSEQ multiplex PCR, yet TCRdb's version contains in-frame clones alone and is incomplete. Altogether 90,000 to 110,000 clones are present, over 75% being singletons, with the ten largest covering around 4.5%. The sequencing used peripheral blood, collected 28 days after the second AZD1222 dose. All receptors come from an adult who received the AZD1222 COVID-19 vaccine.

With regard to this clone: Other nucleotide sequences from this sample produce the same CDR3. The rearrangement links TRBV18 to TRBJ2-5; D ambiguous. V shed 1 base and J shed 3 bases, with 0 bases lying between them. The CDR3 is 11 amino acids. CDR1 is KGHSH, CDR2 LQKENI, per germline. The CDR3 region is CASSPQETQYF. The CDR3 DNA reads TGTGCCAGCTCACCACAAGAGACCCAGTACTTC. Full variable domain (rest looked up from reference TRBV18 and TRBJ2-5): NAGVMQNPRHLVRRRGQEARLRCSPMKGHSHVYWYRQLPEEGLKFMVYLQKENIIDESGMPKERFSAEFPKEGPSILRIQQVVRGDSAAYFCASSPQETQYFGPGTRLLVL.

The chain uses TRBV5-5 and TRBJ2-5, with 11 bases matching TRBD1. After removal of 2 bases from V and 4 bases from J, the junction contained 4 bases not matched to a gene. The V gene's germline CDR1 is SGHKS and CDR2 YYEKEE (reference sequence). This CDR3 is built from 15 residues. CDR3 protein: CASSLGTGGRETQYF. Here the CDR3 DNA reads TGTGCCAGCAGCTTAGGGACAGGGGGGCGAGAGACCCAGTACTTC. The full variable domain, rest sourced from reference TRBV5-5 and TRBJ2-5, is DAGVTQSPTHLIKTRGQQVTLRCSPISGHKSVSWYQQVLGQGPQFIFQYYEKEERGRGNFPDRFSARQFPNYSSELNVNALLLGDSALYLCASSLGTGGRETQYFGPGTRLLVL.

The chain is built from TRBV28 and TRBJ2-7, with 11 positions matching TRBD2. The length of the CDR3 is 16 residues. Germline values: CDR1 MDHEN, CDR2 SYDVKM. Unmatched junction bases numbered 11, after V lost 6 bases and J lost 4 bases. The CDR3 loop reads CASRPTSGRGIYEQYF. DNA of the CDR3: TGTGCCAGCAGACCCACTAGCGGGAGAGGAATTTACGAGCAGTACTTC.

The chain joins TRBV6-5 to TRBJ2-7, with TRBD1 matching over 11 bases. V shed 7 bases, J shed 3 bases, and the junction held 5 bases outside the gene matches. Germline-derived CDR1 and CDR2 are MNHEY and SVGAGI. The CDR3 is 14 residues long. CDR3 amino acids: CASKRGQGVYEQYF. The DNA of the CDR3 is TGTGCCAGCAAGAGGGGACAGGGGGTCTACGAGCAGTACTTC.

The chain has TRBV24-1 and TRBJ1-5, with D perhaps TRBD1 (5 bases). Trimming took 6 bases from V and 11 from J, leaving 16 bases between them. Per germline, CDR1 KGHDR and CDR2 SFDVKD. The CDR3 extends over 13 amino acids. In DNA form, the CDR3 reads TGTGCCACCAGTTCCTCTGGGGCGTTGACCCAGCATTTT. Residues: CATSSSGALTQHF.

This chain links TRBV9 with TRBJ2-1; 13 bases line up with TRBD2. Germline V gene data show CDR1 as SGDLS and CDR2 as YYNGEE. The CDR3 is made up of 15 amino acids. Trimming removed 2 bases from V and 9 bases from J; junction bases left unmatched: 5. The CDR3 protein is CASSVTSGGAVEQFF. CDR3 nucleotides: TGTGCCAGCAGCGTTACTAGCGGGGGGGCCGTTGAGCAGTTCTTC.

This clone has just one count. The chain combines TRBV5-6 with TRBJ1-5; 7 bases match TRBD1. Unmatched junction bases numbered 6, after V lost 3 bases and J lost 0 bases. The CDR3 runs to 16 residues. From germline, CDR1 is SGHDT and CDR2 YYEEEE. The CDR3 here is CASSSYRGYSNQPQHF. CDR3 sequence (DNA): TGTGCCAGCAGCTCGTACAGGGGTTATAGCAATCAGCCCCAGCATTTT.

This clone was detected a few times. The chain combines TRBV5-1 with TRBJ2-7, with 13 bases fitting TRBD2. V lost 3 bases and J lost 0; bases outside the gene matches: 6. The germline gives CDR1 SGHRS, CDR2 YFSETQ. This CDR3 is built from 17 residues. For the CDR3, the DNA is TGCGCCAGCAGCTCGGGACTAGCGGGACCTTCCTCCTACGAGCAGTACTTC. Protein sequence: CASSSGLAGPSSYEQYF. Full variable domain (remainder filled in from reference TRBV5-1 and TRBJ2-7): KAGVTQTPRYLIKTRGQQVTLSCSPISGHRSVSWYQQTPGQGLQFLFEYFSETQRNKGNFPGRFSGRQFSNSRSEMNVSTLELGDSALYLCASSSGLAGPSSYEQYFGPGTRLTVT.

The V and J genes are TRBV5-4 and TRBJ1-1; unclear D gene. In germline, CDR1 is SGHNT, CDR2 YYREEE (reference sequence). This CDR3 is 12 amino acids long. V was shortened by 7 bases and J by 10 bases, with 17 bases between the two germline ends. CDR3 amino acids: CASAVGTSTAFF. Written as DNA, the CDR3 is TGTGCCAGCGCGGTAGGTACTTCGACAGCTTTCTTT.

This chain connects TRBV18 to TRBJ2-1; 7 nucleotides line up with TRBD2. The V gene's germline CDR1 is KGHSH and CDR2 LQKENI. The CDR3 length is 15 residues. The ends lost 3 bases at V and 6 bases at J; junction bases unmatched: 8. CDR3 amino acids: CASSPIASSGNEQFF. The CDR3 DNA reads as TGTGCCAGCTCACCGATCGCCTCTAGCGGCAATGAGCAGTTCTTC.

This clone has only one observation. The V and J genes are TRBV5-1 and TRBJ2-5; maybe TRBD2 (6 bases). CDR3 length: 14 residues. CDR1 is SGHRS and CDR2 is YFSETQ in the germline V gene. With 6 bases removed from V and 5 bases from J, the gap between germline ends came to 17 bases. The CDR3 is CASNIGSGEETQYF. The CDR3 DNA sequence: TGCGCCAGCAATATCGGGAGTGGAGAGGAGACCCAGTACTTC. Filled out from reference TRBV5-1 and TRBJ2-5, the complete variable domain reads KAGVTQTPRYLIKTRGQQVTLSCSPISGHRSVSWYQQTPGQGLQFLFEYFSETQRNKGNFPGRFSGRQFSNSRSEMNVSTLELGDSALYLCASNIGSGEETQYFGPGTRLLVL.

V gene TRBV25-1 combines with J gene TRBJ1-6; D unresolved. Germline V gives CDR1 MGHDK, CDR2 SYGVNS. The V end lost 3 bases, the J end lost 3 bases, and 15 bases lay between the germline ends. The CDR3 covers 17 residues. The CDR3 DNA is TGTGCCAGCAGTGACCCGGGCTTACCAATCTATAATTCACCCCTCCACTTT. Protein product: CASSDPGLPIYNSPLHF.

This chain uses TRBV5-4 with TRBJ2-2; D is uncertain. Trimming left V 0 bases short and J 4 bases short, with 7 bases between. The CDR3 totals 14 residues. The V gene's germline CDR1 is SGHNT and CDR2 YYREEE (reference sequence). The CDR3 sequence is CASSLGGTTGELFF. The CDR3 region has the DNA TGTGCCAGCAGCTTGGGAGGAACCACCGGGGAGCTGTTTTTT.

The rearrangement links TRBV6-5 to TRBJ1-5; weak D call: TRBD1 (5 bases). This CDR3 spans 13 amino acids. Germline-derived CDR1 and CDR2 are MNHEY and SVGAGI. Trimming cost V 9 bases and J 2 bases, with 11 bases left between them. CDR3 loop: CASAGARNQPQHF. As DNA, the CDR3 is TGTGCCAGTGCCGGGGCCCGCAATCAGCCCCAGCATTTT.

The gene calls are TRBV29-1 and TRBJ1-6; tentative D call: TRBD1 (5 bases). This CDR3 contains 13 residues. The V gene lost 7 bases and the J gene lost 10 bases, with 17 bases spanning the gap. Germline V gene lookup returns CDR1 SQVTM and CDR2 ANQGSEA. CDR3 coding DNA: TGCAGCGCCACTCGGGGGACTGACTCACCCCTCCACTTT. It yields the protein CSATRGTDSPLHF.

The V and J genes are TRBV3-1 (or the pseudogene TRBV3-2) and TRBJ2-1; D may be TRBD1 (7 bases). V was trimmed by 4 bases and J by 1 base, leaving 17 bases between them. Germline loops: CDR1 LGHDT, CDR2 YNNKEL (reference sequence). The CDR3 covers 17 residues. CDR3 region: CASSLGSGGWSYNEQFF. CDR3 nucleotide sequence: TGTGCCAGCAGCCTGGGATCAGGGGGGTGGTCCTACAATGAGCAGTTCTTC.

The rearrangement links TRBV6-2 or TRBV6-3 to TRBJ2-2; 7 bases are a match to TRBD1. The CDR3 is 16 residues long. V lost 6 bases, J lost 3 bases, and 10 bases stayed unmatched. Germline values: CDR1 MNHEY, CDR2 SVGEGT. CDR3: CASSPPDRAYTGELFF. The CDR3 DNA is TGTGCCAGCAGCCCCCCCGACAGGGCTTACACCGGGGAGCTGTTTTTT.

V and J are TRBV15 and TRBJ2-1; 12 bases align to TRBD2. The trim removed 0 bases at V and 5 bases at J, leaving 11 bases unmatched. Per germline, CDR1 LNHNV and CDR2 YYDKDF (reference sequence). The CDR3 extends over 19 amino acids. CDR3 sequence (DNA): TGTGCCACCAGCAGAGACCCCATGACTAGCGGGAGATCCGACAATGAGCAGTTCTTC. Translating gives CATSRDPMTSGRSDNEQFF.

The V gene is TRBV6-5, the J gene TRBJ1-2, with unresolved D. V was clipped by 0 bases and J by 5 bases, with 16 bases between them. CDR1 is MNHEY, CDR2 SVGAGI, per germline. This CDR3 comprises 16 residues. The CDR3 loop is CASSYSRETKGYGYTF. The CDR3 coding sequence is TGTGCCAGCAGTTACTCAAGGGAAACTAAAGGGTATGGCTACACCTTC.